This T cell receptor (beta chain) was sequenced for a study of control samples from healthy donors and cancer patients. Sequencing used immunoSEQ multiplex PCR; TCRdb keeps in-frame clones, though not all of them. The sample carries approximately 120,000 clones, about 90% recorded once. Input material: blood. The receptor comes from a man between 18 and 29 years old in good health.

The CDR3 region has the DNA TGTGCCAGCATGAGCAGGTCCTTCTCGGATTCACCCCTCCACTTT. As protein: CASMSRSFSDSPLHF. V usage is TRBV6-5 and J usage is TRBJ1-6; D is unclear. The CDR3 is 15 residues long. Deletions cut 7 bases from V and 8 bases from J, with 18 bases between. From germline, CDR1 is MNHEY and CDR2 SVGAGI.